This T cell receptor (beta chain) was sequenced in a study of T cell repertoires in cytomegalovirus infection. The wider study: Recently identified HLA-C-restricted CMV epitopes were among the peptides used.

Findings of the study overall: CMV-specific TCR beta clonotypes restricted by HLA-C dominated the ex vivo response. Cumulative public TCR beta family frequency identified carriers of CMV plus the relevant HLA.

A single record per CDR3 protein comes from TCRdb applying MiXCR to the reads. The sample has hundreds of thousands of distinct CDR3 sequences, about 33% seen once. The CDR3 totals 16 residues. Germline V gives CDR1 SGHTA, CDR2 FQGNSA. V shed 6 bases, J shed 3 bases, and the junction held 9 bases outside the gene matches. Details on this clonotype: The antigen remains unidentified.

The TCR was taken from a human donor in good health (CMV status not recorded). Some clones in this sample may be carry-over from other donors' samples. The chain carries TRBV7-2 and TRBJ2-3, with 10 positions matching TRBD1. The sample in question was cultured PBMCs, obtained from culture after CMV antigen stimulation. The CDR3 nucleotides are TGTGCCAGCAGGCCTCCGGGACAGGGGCGGACAGATACGCAGTATTTT. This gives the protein CASRPPGQGRTDTQYF.